This T cell receptor beta chain was found in a study of blood T cell repertoires in COVID-19. Study background: Acute and convalescent COVID-19 samples came from the United States, Italy and Spain. From T cells, B-cell-depleted T cells, or PBMCs came the material, which was cDNA or gDNA.

Trimming removed 2 bases from V and 0 bases from J; junction bases left unmatched: 0. CDR3 length equals 14 residues. CDR1 and CDR2 (germline): MNHEY, SVGEGT. Source study methods: Estimation of nucleated cell counts relied on the amplification of reference gene primers. Clones were read by immunoSEQ multiplex PCR, and TCRdb kept only the in-frame ones, dropping some. For V, J and clone size, that table is used; D and trimming come from the DNA. The sample has over 65,000 clones; about 81% are singletons. As regards this clone: Other DNA sequences from this sample encode an identical CDR3 as well.

The source is a human donor in a cohort sampled during active COVID-19. This sequence joins TRBV6-2 or TRBV6-3 and TRBJ2-7; 8 nucleotides agree with TRBD2. The sample consisted of peripheral blood. The CDR3 bases are TGTGCCAGCAGTTACGGGACTAGCTCCTACGAGCAGTACTTC. As protein: CASSYGTSSYEQYF.